This T cell receptor beta chain is drawn from a study of cytomegalovirus exposure and HLA in healthy donors. A multiplex PCR was run with 60 Vbeta primers and 13 Jbeta primers. Data came from immunoSEQ multiplex PCR; TCRdb stores just in-frame clones and leaves some out. The sample has about 150,000 clones; 75% to 90% are singletons. The CDR3 covers 14 residues. CDR1 is SNHLY, CDR2 FYNNEI, per germline. V shed 7 bases and J 5 bases; nucleotides not matched to a gene: 10. Sequenced input: PBMCs. This rearrangement joins TRBV2 to TRBJ2-5; 7 nucleotides agree with TRBD2. The sequence was collected from a woman under 30 in good health and CMV-seronegative. CDR3 in amino acids: CASNPSTSTETQYF. The DNA for the CDR3 is TGTGCCAGCAACCCATCGACTAGCACGGAGACCCAGTACTTC.